A single sample gave rise to the 14 T cell receptor beta chains below, sequenced in a study of T cells after yellow fever vaccination. TCRdb passed the 5' RACE reads through MiXCR, listing each CDR3 protein once. The data show approximately 250,000 distinct CDR3 sequences, approximately 3.5% seen once. Sequenced here: PBMCs, sampled 15 days after the yellow fever booster vaccination. The source is a man between 18 and 35 years old who received the YFV17D yellow fever vaccine.

At least ten counts were recorded for this clonotype. This chain connects TRBV5-1 to TRBJ1-3, with a possible D match to TRBD1 (5 bases). CDR1 SGHRS and CDR2 YFSETQ come from the germline V gene. The CDR3 sequence is 14 residues long. V lost 0 bases to trimming and J lost 5 bases, with 9 bases between them. CDR3 amino acids: CASSLGDPRNTIYF. Written as DNA, the CDR3 is TGCGCCAGCAGCTTGGGGGACCCTCGAAACACCATATATTTT. Full variable domain (outside the CDR3, taken from reference TRBV5-1 and TRBJ1-3): KAGVTQTPRYLIKTRGQQVTLSCSPISGHRSVSWYQQTPGQGLQFLFEYFSETQRNKGNFPGRFSGRQFSNSRSEMNVSTLELGDSALYLCASSLGDPRNTIYFGEGSWLTVV.

At least ten counts were recorded for this clonotype. The gene calls are TRBV20-1 and TRBJ1-6; 8 bases agree with TRBD1. The CDR3 runs 16 residues. Germline lookup yields CDR1 DFQATT and CDR2 SNEGSKA (reference sequence). With V trimmed by 6 bases and J by 1 base, 8 bases remained unmatched. The CDR3: CSAARQGRSYNSPLHF. In nucleotides, the CDR3 is TGCAGTGCCGCTCGACAGGGGCGGTCCTATAATTCACCCCTCCACTTT.

This clonotype was observed at least ten times. J is TRBJ1-1 and V is TRBV20-1; D unresolved. This CDR3 is 14 amino acids long. Trimming stripped 1 base from V and 8 bases from J, with 17 bases between. Germline V gene lookup returns CDR1 DFQATT and CDR2 SNEGSKA (reference sequence). CDR3 residues: CSARGPAPASEAFF. The DNA for the CDR3 is TGCAGTGCTAGAGGCCCCGCCCCAGCCTCAGAAGCTTTCTTT.

This clonotype was counted ten times or more. J is TRBJ2-4 and V is TRBV20-1; the D is unclear. Trimming stripped 4 bases from V and 9 bases from J, with 13 bases between. Germline assignment: CDR1 DFQATT and CDR2 SNEGSKA (reference sequence). The CDR3 length is 12 residues. CDR3 DNA sequence: TGCAGTGCTACAGACTCATTCAGCATTCAGTACTTC. Encoded protein: CSATDSFSIQYF.

This clonotype was recorded at least ten times. This chain links TRBV5-1 with TRBJ2-3; D uncertain. V dropped 4 bases and J dropped 0 bases, with 12 bases sitting between them. The V gene's germline CDR1 is SGHRS and CDR2 YFSETQ. The CDR3 contains 15 residues. CDR3 amino acids: CASSLERTSTDTQYF. The CDR3 DNA sequence: TGCGCCAGCAGCCTCGAGCGCACCAGCACAGATACGCAGTATTTT.

This clonotype was seen many times. This sequence joins TRBV12-3 or TRBV12-4 and TRBJ2-3; unclear D gene. The CDR3 has 13 residues. Between the trimmed V and J ends, which lost 6 bases and 3 bases, there was a span of 10 bases. The CDR3 nucleotides are TGTGCCAGCAGCTATCTAGGGACAGATACGCAGTATTTT. This encodes CASSYLGTDTQYF.

This clonotype was recorded many times. The genes are TRBV15 and TRBJ2-1, with TRBD1 matching 7 bases. CDR1 and CDR2 (germline): LNHNV, YYDKDF (reference sequence). This CDR3 is 14 amino acids long. J lost 8 bases, V lost 2 bases, and 6 bases had no gene match. CDR3 sequence (DNA): TGTGCCACCAGCAGACCCCCAGGGGGAGATGAGCAGTTCTTC. Protein sequence: CATSRPPGGDEQFF.

There are many counts of this clonotype. This rearrangement joins TRBV5-1 to TRBJ2-1; 9 bases agree with TRBD2. Germline V gene lookup returns CDR1 SGHRS and CDR2 YFSETQ. V dropped 5 bases and J dropped 5; count of bases not matched to a gene: 11. The CDR3 sequence is 16 residues long. Written as DNA, the CDR3 is TGCGCCAGCAGGAGGAATAGCGGGGGAACCAACAATGAGCAGTTCTTC. This encodes CASRRNSGGTNNEQFF.

This clonotype was seen many times. The chain combines TRBV5-5 with TRBJ2-3; D remains ambiguous. The V and J ends lost 2 bases and 2 bases respectively, with 9 bases between them. The CDR3 extends over 14 amino acids. Germline CDR1 and CDR2: SGHKS and YYEKEE (reference sequence). CDR3 coding DNA: TGTGCCAGCAGCTTATCACTGAACACAGATACGCAGTATTTT. This gives the protein CASSLSLNTDTQYF.

This clonotype was counted ten times or more. The rearrangement uses TRBV4-3 and TRBJ2-7; D ambiguous. Germline V lookup: CDR1 LGHNA, CDR2 YSLEER. V lost 0 bases and J lost 3, with 6 bases in between. The CDR3 runs to 13 residues. This CDR3 reads CASSQELDYEQYF. CDR3 coding DNA: TGCGCCAGCAGCCAAGAACTCGACTACGAGCAGTACTTC.

This clonotype was seen many times. The rearrangement links TRBV5-5 to TRBJ2-5; 12 nucleotides agree with TRBD2. Looked up from germline, CDR1 is SGHKS and CDR2 is YYEKEE (reference sequence). V was clipped by 1 base and J by 2 bases; unmatched bases: 3. The CDR3 has 16 amino acids. This CDR3 reads CASSLSGLAGQETQYF. CDR3 coding DNA: TGTGCCAGCAGCTTGTCGGGACTAGCGGGTCAAGAGACCCAGTACTTC.

This clonotype was counted many times. The chain couples TRBV27 to TRBJ1-1; 7 nucleotides match TRBD1. This CDR3 spans 15 amino acids. Germline V lookup: CDR1 MNHEY, CDR2 SMNVEV (reference sequence). J gave up 6 bases and V 5 bases, and 12 bases lay outside the gene matches. Here the CDR3 DNA reads TGTGCCAGCAGTCCCCGACAGGGAATGATTTCTGAAGCTTTCTTT. Translating gives CASSPRQGMISEAFF.

This clonotype was detected many times. V gene TRBV12-3 or TRBV12-4 combines with J gene TRBJ2-5; unclear D gene. The CDR3 sequence is 14 residues long. V was trimmed by 1 base and J by 0 bases, leaving 6 bases between them. CDR3 amino acids: CASSLDGYQETQYF. In DNA, the CDR3 is TGTGCCAGCAGTTTAGATGGGTACCAAGAGACCCAGTACTTC.

There are many counts of this clonotype. The chain employs TRBV20-1 and TRBJ2-5; TRBD2 aligns across 9 bases. The CDR3 runs 13 residues. Germline-derived CDR1 and CDR2 are DFQATT and SNEGSKA (reference sequence). Losses at the gene ends were 6 bases for V and 4 bases for J; bases not matched to a gene: 6. The CDR3 sequence is CSALAGKSETQYF. CDR3 coding DNA: TGCAGTGCCCTAGCGGGAAAATCAGAGACCCAGTACTTC.